The 19 T cell receptor beta chains listed next were all sequenced from one sample in a study of CD8 T cells in Susac syndrome. The RNA, about 0.5 to 1 ug, was put through reverse transcription using random hexamers. TCRdb used MiXCR to reprocess the immunoSEQ multiplex PCR reads, holding one entry per CDR3 protein. The sample lists about 200,000 distinct CDR3 sequences; over 85% were seen once. Sequenced sample: CD4+ T cells from PBMCs. Receptors were obtained from a human donor in good health.

The genes are TRBV7-9 and TRBJ1-1; D might be TRBD1 (5 bases). Germline-derived CDR1 and CDR2 are SEHNR and FQNEAQ (reference sequence). Trimming cost V 5 bases and J 4 bases, with 17 bases left between them. The CDR3 contains 15 residues. This CDR3 is CASSPPGGGGTEAFF. For the CDR3, the DNA is TGTGCCAGCAGCCCCCCCGGGGGGGGAGGCACTGAAGCTTTCTTT.

The chain combines TRBV6-2 or TRBV6-3 with TRBJ2-5; D tentatively fits TRBD1 or TRBD2 (5 bases each). Germline CDR1 MNHEY, CDR2 SVGEGT. This CDR3 contains 13 residues. CDR3 sequence (DNA): TGTACCTCACAGGAGCGGACGGCCGGGACCCAGTACTTC. Its translation: CTSQERTAGTQYF.

V is TRBV7-2 and J is TRBJ2-1; 9 bases fit TRBD1. This CDR3 contains 16 residues. Germline loops: CDR1 SGHTA, CDR2 FQGNSA. V trimming: 1 base; J trimming: 7 bases; junction bases outside the gene matches: 8. CDR3 nucleotides: TGTGCCAGCAGCTTAGTGACAGGGGGGGCCACGAATGAGCAGTTCTTC. Its translation: CASSLVTGGATNEQFF.

This clonotype was observed a single time. The V call is TRBV4-2, the J call TRBJ2-3; D call uncertain. The length of the CDR3 is 16 residues. Germline CDR1 is LGHNA and CDR2 is YNFKEQ. V was pared by 1 base and J by 0 bases, with 11 bases between. CDR3 bases: TGTGCCAGCAGCCAAGCGGCCGGTACTAGCACAGATACGCAGTATTTT. It specifies CASSQAAGTSTDTQYF.

This clonotype was detected once. V and J are TRBV5-4 and TRBJ1-2, with D possibly matching TRBD1 (6 bases). V was cut by 3 bases and J by 3 bases, with 18 bases left in between. Germline V gene sequence: CDR1 SGHNT, CDR2 YYREEE (reference sequence). CDR3 length equals 16 residues. The CDR3 sequence: CASSWGPLIRDYGYTF. The CDR3 region has the DNA TGTGCCAGCAGCTGGGGGCCCCTGATACGCGACTATGGCTACACCTTC.

As DNA, the CDR3 is TGTGCCAGCAGCCTCGACAGGTCCCTCGTTAAAGAGCAGTTCTTC. Its protein is CASSLDRSLVKEQFF. The V and J genes are TRBV5-4 and TRBJ2-1, with D perhaps TRBD1 (6 bases). CDR1 is SGHNT, CDR2 YYREEE, per germline (reference sequence). CDR3 size: 15 residues. Trimming cost V 4 bases and J 10 bases, with 21 bases left between them. The whole variable domain, filled in from reference TRBV5-4 and TRBJ2-1, reads ETGVTQSPTHLIKTRGQQVTLRCSSQSGHNTVSWYQQALGQGPQFIFQYYREEENGRGNFPPRFSGLQFPNYSSELNVNALELDDSALYLCASSLDRSLVKEQFFGPGTRLTVL.

The genes are TRBV27 and TRBJ1-2; TRBD1 agrees at 7 bases. There are 14 residues in the CDR3. The V and J ends lost 5 bases and 9 bases, in that order; junction bases with no gene match: 12. The V gene's germline CDR1 is MNHEY and CDR2 SMNVEV (reference sequence). Here the CDR3 reads CASSPFQDRVSYTF. CDR3 sequence (DNA): TGTGCCAGCAGTCCCTTTCAAGACAGGGTGAGCTACACCTTC.

This chain connects TRBV7-3 to TRBJ2-3, with 9 bases identical to TRBD1. V shed 5 bases and J 2 bases; nucleotides not matched to a gene: 2. The CDR3 is 14 amino acids. Per germline, CDR1 SGHTA and CDR2 FQGTGA. Here the CDR3 DNA reads TGTGCCAGCAGCCGGGACAGGGACACAGATACGCAGTATTTT. Translating gives CASSRDRDTDTQYF.

This rearrangement joins TRBV2 to TRBJ2-7, with unresolved D. Trimming left V 4 bases short and J 5 bases short, with 6 bases between. The CDR3 extends over 11 amino acids. Looked up from germline, CDR1 is SNHLY and CDR2 is FYNNEI. The CDR3 nucleotides read TGTGCCAGCAGTGTGGAAAACGAGCAGTACGTC. Its protein product is CASSVENEQYV.

The DNA of the CDR3 is TGTGCAACCGCCCCGGGGATGGGTCAGCCCCAGCATTTT. As protein: CATAPGMGQPQHF. This rearrangement joins TRBV7-6 to TRBJ1-5; the D is unclear. Germline V gene data show CDR1 as SGHVS and CDR2 as FNYEAQ. The CDR3 extends over 13 amino acids.

This chain connects TRBV6-6 to TRBJ1-5; 7 bases are shared with TRBD1. The CDR3 has 14 residues. Trimming at V came to 6 bases and at J to 5 bases, leaving 7 bases not matched to a gene. In germline, CDR1 is MNHNY, CDR2 SVGAGI (reference sequence). The CDR3 nucleotides read TGTGCCAGCAGCCTACAGGGGCCTTATCAGCCCCAGCATTTT. Its translation: CASSLQGPYQPQHF.

The J gene is TRBJ2-1, the V gene TRBV21-1. TRBV21-1 is listed as a pseudogene. This CDR3 has 15 amino acids. This chain's CDR3 is CASSKELLAYNEQFF. The CDR3 nucleotides are TGTGCCAGCAGCAAAGAACTGCTCGCCTACAATGAGCAGTTCTTC.

The chain is built from TRBV7-2 and TRBJ2-4; 7 positions match TRBD1. The junction had 8 bases not matched to a gene; V was cut back by 5 bases and J by 1 base. The CDR3 totals 16 residues. Looked up from germline, CDR1 is SGHTA and CDR2 is FQGNSA. The CDR3 loop reads CASSPTGQIAKNIQYF. CDR3 nucleotides: TGTGCCAGCAGCCCGACAGGGCAAATCGCCAAAAACATTCAGTACTTC.

The chain joins TRBV2 to TRBJ1-5; TRBD1 aligns across 10 bases. Germline trimming cut 3 bases from V and 7 bases from J; bases unmatched to any gene: 3. The CDR3 consists of 14 residues. CDR1 SNHLY and CDR2 FYNNEI come from the germline V gene. The CDR3 loop is CASSEGQGTQPQHF. The CDR3 DNA is TGTGCCAGCAGTGAGGGACAGGGGACCCAGCCCCAGCATTTT.

The chain joins TRBV29-1 to TRBJ2-7; D tentatively fits TRBD1 or TRBD2 (5 bases each). The CDR3 covers 12 residues. Germline V CDR1 and CDR2: SQVTM, ANQGSEA. The ends were cut back, 8 bases at V and 1 base at J, with 12 bases in the middle. The CDR3 loop reads CSLRDGSYEQYF. CDR3 coding DNA: TGCAGCCTACGGGACGGATCCTACGAGCAGTACTTC.

This sequence joins TRBV20-1 and TRBJ2-1; 9 bases align to TRBD1. Germline-derived CDR1 and CDR2 are DFQATT and SNEGSKA (reference sequence). This CDR3 has 14 residues. With V trimmed by 4 bases and J by 8 bases, 9 bases remained unmatched. The CDR3 region is CSAMDRGSRDEQFF. The CDR3 DNA is TGCAGTGCTATGGACAGGGGTTCAAGGGATGAGCAGTTCTTC.

The chain has TRBV6-5 and TRBJ1-1, with 7 nucleotides matching TRBD1. The CDR3 extends over 18 amino acids. Germline trimming cut 2 bases from V and 4 bases from J; bases unmatched to any gene: 16. The germline V gene has CDR1 MNHEY and CDR2 SVGAGI. This chain's CDR3 is CASSYRDSLPGLSTEAFF. Here the CDR3 DNA reads TGTGCCAGCAGTTACCGGGACAGCCTACCGGGGTTGAGCACTGAAGCTTTCTTT.

V usage is TRBV30 and J usage is TRBJ1-1, with 8 bases identical to TRBD1. The V gene's germline CDR1 is GTSNPN and CDR2 SVGIG (reference sequence). After removal of 5 bases from V and 0 bases from J, the junction contained 8 bases not matched to a gene. CDR3 length: 15 residues. The CDR3 loop reads CAWSRPGQVNTEAFF. As DNA, the CDR3 is TGTGCCTGGTCACGCCCGGGACAGGTGAACACTGAAGCTTTCTTT. Variable domain in full (rest from reference TRBV30 and TRBJ1-1): SQTIHQWPATLVQPVGSPLSLECTVEGTSNPNLYWYRQAAGRGLQLLFYSVGIGQISSEVPQNLSASRPQDRQFILSSKKLLLSDSGFYLCAWSRPGQVNTEAFFGQGTRLTVV.

V is TRBV5-1 and J is TRBJ1-1; D is perhaps TRBD1 (5 bases). CDR3 length: 15 amino acids. The germline V gene encodes CDR1 SGHRS and CDR2 YFSETQ. V gave up 4 bases and J gave up 4 bases, with 17 bases separating them. This chain's CDR3 is CASSQGMGVTTEAFF. The CDR3 DNA sequence: TGCGCCAGCAGCCAAGGAATGGGGGTGACCACTGAAGCTTTCTTT.